This T cell receptor (beta chain) stems from a study of tumor-infiltrating lymphocytes in primary liver carcinoma. The source material, about 20-30 mg of unsorted bulk tissue, was used to co-extract RNA and DNA. Starting from approximately 0.45 ug of total RNA, TCR beta cDNA was produced with a primer in the constant region. Slightly modified ARM-PCR, run as three nested multiplex PCR rounds, produced the TCR beta libraries. TCRdb independently ran MiXCR on the multiplex PCR reads; one entry per CDR3 protein. The sample carries approximately 88,000 distinct CDR3 sequences, less than 75% recorded once. This sequence was found in a man in his forties with primary liver carcinoma and hepatitis B virus infection. Specimen: tumor-adjacent normal liver tissue.

CDR3 coding DNA: TGTGCCAGCAACCAGAGTATCGTGTACAATGAGCAGTTCTTC. Translation gives CASNQSIVYNEQFF. The V and J genes are TRBV11-2 and TRBJ2-1; D call uncertain. There are 14 residues in the CDR3. Trimming cost V 7 bases and J 4 bases, with 14 bases left between them. The germline gives CDR1 SGHAT, CDR2 FQNNGV.